This TCR beta chain appears in the sequencing data of a study of T-cell memory formation after mild COVID-19. Overall study context: TCR clusters showed largely donor specificity.

Notes on this clonotype: The antigen is undetermined.

This CDR3 region has 13 residues. V was clipped by 6 bases and J by 5 bases, with 12 bases between them. Germline CDR1 and CDR2: MNHEY and SMNVEV (reference sequence). Sample barcodes and UMIs were carried by the TCR alpha and TCR beta cDNA libraries that 5'RACE generated with constant-segment primers. TCRdb re-derived calls from the 5' RACE reads in MiXCR, one entry per CDR3 protein. The sample includes some 450,000 distinct CDR3 sequences, about a sixth of them seen just once. Whole-study results and caveats: Clones contracting day 15 to 85 were balanced CD4/CD8; later expanders leaned CD4+. Contracting CD4+ clones lay largely in CM and EM, with CD8+ ones residing in EMRA.

The chain has TRBV27 and TRBJ2-3; the D call may be TRBD1 or TRBD2 (5 bases each). This TCR was recovered from a man aged 18 to 30 who had mild COVID-19 (a few samples of this study predate the infection). Cell type and time point are not known. The sequencing input was PBMCs or a T cell subset sorted from them (not recorded which). The CDR3 spells CASRRGLGDTQYF. CDR3 nucleotides: TGTGCCAGCAGGAGGGGTCTGGGAGATACGCAGTATTTT.